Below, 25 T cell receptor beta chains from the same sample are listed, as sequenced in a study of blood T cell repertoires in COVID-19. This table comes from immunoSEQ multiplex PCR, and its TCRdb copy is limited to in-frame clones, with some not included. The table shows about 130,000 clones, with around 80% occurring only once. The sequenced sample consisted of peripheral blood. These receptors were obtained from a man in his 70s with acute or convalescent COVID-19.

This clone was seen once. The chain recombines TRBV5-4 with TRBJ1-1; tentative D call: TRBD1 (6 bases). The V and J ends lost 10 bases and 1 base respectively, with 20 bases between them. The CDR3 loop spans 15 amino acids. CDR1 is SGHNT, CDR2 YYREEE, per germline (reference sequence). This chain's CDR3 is CAGKKGGAGNTEAFF. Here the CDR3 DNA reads TGTGCCGGAAAAAAAGGGGGGGCAGGGAACACTGAAGCTTTCTTT.

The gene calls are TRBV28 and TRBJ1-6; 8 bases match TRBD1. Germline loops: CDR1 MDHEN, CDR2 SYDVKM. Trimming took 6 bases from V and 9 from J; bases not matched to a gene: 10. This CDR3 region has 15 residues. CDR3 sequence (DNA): TGTGCCAGCAGCTGGCGGGACAGGCGAGGTTCACCCCTCCACTTT. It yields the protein CASSWRDRRGSPLHF.

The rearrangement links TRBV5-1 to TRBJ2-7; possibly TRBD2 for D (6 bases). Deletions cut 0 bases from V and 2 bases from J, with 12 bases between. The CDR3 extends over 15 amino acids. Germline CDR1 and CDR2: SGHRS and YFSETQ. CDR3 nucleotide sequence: TGCGCCAGCAGCTTGGCCGGGACTGGAGCCTACGAGCAGTACTTC. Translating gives CASSLAGTGAYEQYF. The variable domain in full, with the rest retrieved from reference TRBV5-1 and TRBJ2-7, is KAGVTQTPRYLIKTRGQQVTLSCSPISGHRSVSWYQQTPGQGLQFLFEYFSETQRNKGNFPGRFSGRQFSNSRSEMNVSTLELGDSALYLCASSLAGTGAYEQYFGPGTRLTVT.

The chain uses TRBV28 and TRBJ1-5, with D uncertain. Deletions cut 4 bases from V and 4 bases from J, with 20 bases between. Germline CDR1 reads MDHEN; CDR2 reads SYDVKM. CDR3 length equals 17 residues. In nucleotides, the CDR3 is TGTGCCAGCAGTTCTCACCCTTGGGAAGGACTAAATCAGCCCCAGCATTTT. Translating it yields CASSSHPWEGLNQPQHF.

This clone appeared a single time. The CDR3 loop reads CASSMGQGVPYGYTF. CDR3 coding DNA: TGTGCCAGCAGTATGGGACAGGGGGTTCCCTATGGCTACACCTTC. The V call is TRBV27, the J call TRBJ1-2; TRBD1 aligns across 11 bases. Germline lookup yields CDR1 MNHEY and CDR2 SMNVEV (reference sequence). CDR3 length: 15 amino acids. V was clipped by 5 bases and J by 4 bases; unmatched bases: 6.

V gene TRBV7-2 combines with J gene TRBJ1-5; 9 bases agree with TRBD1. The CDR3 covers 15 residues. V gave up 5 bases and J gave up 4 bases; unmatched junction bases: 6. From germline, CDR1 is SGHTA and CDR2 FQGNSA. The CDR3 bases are TGTGCCAGCAGCGTACAGGGGGCCCCGAATCAGCCCCAGCATTTT. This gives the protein CASSVQGAPNQPQHF.

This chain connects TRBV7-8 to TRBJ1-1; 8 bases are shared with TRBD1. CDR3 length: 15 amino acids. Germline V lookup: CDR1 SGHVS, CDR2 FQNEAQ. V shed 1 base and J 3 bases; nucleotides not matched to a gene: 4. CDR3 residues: CASSLGGQDHTEAFF. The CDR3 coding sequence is TGTGCCAGCAGCTTAGGGGGACAGGACCACACTGAAGCTTTCTTT.

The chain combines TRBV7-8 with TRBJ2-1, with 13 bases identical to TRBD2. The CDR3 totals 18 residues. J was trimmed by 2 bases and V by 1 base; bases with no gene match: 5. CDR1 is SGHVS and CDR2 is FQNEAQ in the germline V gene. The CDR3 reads CASSLGLAGGSTYNEQFF. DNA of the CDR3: TGTGCCAGCAGCTTAGGACTAGCGGGGGGCTCGACCTACAATGAGCAGTTCTTC.

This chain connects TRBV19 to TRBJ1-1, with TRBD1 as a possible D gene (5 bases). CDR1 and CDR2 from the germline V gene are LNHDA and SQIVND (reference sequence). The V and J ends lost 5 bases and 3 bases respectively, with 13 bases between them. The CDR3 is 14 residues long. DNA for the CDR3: TGTGCCAGTAGTGTCGGGGGTATAGACACTGAAGCTTTCTTT. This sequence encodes CASSVGGIDTEAFF.

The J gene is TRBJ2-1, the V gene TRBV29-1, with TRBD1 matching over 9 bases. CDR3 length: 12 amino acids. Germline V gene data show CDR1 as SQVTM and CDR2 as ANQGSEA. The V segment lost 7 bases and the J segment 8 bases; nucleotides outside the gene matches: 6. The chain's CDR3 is CSGNRGPDEQFF. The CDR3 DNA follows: TGCAGCGGGAACAGGGGGCCAGATGAGCAGTTCTTC.

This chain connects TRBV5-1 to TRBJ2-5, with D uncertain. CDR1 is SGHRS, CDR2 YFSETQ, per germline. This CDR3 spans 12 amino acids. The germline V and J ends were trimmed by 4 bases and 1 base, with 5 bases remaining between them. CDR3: CASSPGQETQYF. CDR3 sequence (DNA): TGCGCCAGCAGCCCGGGCCAAGAGACCCAGTACTTC.

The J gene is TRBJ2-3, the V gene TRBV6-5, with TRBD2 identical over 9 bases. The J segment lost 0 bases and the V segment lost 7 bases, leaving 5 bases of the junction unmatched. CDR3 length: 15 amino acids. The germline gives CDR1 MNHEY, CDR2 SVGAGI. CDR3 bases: TGTGCCAGCACCCCAGCGGGGGGCAGCACAGATACGCAGTATTTT. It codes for CASTPAGGSTDTQYF.

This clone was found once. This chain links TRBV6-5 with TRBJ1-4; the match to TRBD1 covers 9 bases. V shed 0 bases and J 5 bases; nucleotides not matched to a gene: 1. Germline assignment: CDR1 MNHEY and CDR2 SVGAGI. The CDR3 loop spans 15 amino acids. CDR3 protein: CASSYSGQGNEKLFF. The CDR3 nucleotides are TGTGCCAGCAGTTACTCGGGACAGGGCAATGAAAAACTGTTTTTT.

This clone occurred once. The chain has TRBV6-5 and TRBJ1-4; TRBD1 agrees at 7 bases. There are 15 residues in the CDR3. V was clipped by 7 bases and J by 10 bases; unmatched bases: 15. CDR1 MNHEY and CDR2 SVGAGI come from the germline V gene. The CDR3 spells CASKRQGVTEGKLFF. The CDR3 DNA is TGTGCCAGCAAGCGGCAGGGGGTGACTGAAGGAAAACTGTTTTTT.

DNA for the CDR3: TGTGCCAGCAGTGGCCCGGGGGGTGGAGTGGAAGAGACCCAGTACTTC. It codes for CASSGPGGGVEETQYF. The chain joins TRBV6-1 to TRBJ2-5; TRBD2 aligns across 7 bases. The CDR3 runs to 16 residues. V dropped 4 bases and J dropped 3; count of bases not matched to a gene: 11. CDR1 and CDR2 (germline): MNHNS, SASEGT.

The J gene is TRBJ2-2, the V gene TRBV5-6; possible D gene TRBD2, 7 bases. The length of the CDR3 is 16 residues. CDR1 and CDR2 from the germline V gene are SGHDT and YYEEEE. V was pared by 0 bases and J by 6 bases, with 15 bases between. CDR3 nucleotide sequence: TGTGCCAGCAGCTTGGGTCCGGGGGGCCGTCCCGGGGAGCTGTTTTTT. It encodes CASSLGPGGRPGELFF. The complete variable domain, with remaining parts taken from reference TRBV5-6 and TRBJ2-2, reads DAGVTQSPTHLIKTRGQQVTLRCSPKSGHDTVSWYQQALGQGPQFIFQYYEEEERQRGNFPDRFSGHQFPNYSSELNVNALLLGDSALYLCASSLGPGGRPGELFFGEGSRLTVL.

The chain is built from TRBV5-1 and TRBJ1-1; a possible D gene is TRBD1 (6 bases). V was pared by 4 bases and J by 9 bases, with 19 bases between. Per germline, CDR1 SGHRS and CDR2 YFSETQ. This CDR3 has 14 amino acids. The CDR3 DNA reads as TGCGCCAGCAGCCCTGTGATATCGGACAGTAAAGCTTTCTTT. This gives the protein CASSPVISDSKAFF.

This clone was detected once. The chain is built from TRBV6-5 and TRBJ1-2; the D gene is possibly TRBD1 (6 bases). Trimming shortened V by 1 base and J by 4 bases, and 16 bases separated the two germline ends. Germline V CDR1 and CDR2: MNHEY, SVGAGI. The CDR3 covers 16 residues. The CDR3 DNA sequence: TGTGCCAGCAGTTACTTCTCAGGGGCTCGGGGCTATGGCTACACCTTC. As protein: CASSYFSGARGYGYTF.

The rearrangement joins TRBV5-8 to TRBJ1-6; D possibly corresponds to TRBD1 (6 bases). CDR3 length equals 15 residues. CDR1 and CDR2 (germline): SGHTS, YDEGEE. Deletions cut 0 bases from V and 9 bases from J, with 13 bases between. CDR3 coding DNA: TGTGCCAGCAGCTTGGCCCGCGGGGGCAGTTCACCCCTCCACTTT. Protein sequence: CASSLARGGSSPLHF.

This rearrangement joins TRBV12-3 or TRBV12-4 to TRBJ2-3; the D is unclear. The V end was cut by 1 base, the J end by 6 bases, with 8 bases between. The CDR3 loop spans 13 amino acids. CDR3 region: CASSLDRRDTQYF. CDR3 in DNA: TGTGCCAGCAGTTTAGATCGTCGGGATACGCAGTATTTT.

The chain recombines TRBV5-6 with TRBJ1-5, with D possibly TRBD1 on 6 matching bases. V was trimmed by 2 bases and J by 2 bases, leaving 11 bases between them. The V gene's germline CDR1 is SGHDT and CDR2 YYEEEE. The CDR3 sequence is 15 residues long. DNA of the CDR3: TGTGCCAGCAGCTTAGGGGGATTCGGCAATCAGCCCCAGCATTTT. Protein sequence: CASSLGGFGNQPQHF.

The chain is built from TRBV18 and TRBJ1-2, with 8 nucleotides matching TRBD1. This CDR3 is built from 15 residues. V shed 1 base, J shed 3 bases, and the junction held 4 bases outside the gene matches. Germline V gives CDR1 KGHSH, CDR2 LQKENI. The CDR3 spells CASSPRQGADYGYTF. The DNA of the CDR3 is TGTGCCAGCTCACCACGGCAGGGGGCCGACTATGGCTACACCTTC.

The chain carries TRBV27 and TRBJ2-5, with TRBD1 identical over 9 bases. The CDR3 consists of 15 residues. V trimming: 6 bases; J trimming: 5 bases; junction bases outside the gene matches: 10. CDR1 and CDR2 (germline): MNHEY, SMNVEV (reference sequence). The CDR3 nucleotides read TGTGCCAGCAGGGCGGGACAGGGTGGTTACGAGACCCAGTACTTC. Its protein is CASRAGQGGYETQYF.

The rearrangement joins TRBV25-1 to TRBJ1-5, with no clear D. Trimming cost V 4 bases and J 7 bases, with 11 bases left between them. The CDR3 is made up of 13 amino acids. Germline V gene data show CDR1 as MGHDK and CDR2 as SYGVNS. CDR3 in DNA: TGTGCCAGCAGTGGACGGAGTGGGCAGCCCCAGCATTTT. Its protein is CASSGRSGQPQHF.

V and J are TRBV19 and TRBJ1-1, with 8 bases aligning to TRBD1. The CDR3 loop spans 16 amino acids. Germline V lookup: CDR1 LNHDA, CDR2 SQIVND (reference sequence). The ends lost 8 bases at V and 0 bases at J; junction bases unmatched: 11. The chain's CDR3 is CASQRQGPFMNTEAFF. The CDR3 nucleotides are TGTGCCAGTCAGAGACAGGGGCCTTTCATGAACACTGAAGCTTTCTTT.